Listed here are 26 T cell receptor beta chains from one sample, sequenced in a study of beta chain features in type 1 diabetes. Overall study findings and caveats: Moderate but significant shortening of TCRB CDR3s was recorded in all four CD4+ subsets from Type 1 diabetes patients.

Expressed TCRB transcripts were sequenced after all isolated RNA was converted to cDNA. Sequenced by immunoSEQ multiplex PCR; TCRdb stores in-frame clones only, minus some. The data hold 250,000 to 350,000 clones, with 14% observed a single time. Their target antigens are unknown. Specimen: naive CD4+ T cells from blood. These receptors originate from a man between 25 and 39 years old with type 1 diabetes.

This clone was found a few times. The chain recombines TRBV6-6 with TRBJ1-2; maybe TRBD1 (5 bases). The germline CDR1 and CDR2 sequences are MNHNY and SVGAGI (reference sequence). The CDR3 has 13 amino acids. V was shortened by 2 bases and J by 8 bases, with 12 bases between the two germline ends. CDR3 bases: TGTGCCAGCAGTTACGGGCAGGGTGAAGGCTACACCTTC. It yields the protein CASSYGQGEGYTF.

The V and J genes are TRBV23-1 and TRBJ1-2, with 11 bases fitting TRBD1. TRBV23-1 is sorted into the ORF group, with uncertain function. Trimming cost V 4 bases and J 7 bases; bases outside gene matches: 5. CDR3 length equals 14 residues. The CDR3 region is CASSPDRGHCGYTF. The CDR3 bases are TGCGCCAGCAGTCCGGACAGGGGGCATTGTGGCTACACCTTC.

The gene calls are TRBV28 and TRBJ1-1, with a tentative D call TRBD1 (6 bases). Deletions cut 5 bases from V and 6 bases from J, with 16 bases between. The CDR3 spans 14 residues. From germline, CDR1 is MDHEN and CDR2 SYDVKM. As DNA, the CDR3 is TGTGCCAGCAGTACTCTTCAGGGGTCGCCTGAAGCTTTCTTT. The encoded protein is CASSTLQGSPEAFF.

This clone has more than one count but fewer than ten. The gene calls are TRBV18 and TRBJ2-3, with D unresolved. The ends were cut back, 1 base at V and 2 bases at J, with 7 bases in the middle. From germline, CDR1 is KGHSH and CDR2 LQKENI. The CDR3 sequence is 14 residues long. CDR3: CASSPRQDTDTQYF. CDR3 DNA sequence: TGTGCCAGCTCACCACGGCAGGACACAGATACGCAGTATTTT.

This chain connects TRBV28 to TRBJ2-3; D is uncertain. Between the trimmed V and J ends, which lost 5 bases and 0 bases, there was a span of 6 bases. Germline V gene data show CDR1 as MDHEN and CDR2 as SYDVKM. The CDR3 is made up of 13 amino acids. The CDR3 spells CASSLTSTDTQYF. CDR3 coding DNA: TGTGCCAGCAGTCTGACTAGCACAGATACGCAGTATTTT.

The J gene is TRBJ2-3, the V gene TRBV30; no firm D call. From germline, CDR1 is GTSNPN and CDR2 SVGIG (reference sequence). Trimming took off 0 bases at V and 6 bases at J, with 4 bases between the two ends. The CDR3 covers 11 residues. The CDR3, as DNA: TGTGCCTGGAGTGTACAGGATACGCAGTATTTT. Translated, it gives CAWSVQDTQYF.

J is TRBJ2-7 and V is TRBV2; tentatively, D is TRBD2 (6 bases). V lost 7 bases and J 0 bases, leaving 16 bases between the germline ends. This CDR3 is built from 15 residues. CDR1 is SNHLY, CDR2 FYNNEI, per germline. CDR3 nucleotides: TGTGCCAGCACCCGCGGGGCTAGCGACTCCTACGAGCAGTACTTC. It encodes CASTRGASDSYEQYF.

This clone was detected a few times. V usage is TRBV27 and J usage is TRBJ2-7, with TRBD2 matching 12 bases. Germline V gene sequence: CDR1 MNHEY, CDR2 SMNVEV (reference sequence). This CDR3 region has 15 residues. The junction had 7 bases not matched to a gene; V was cut back by 7 bases and J by 3 bases. The CDR3 DNA reads as TGTGCCAGCAAGGGCCTAGCGGGAGGGAACTACGAGCAGTACTTC. Encoded protein: CASKGLAGGNYEQYF.

This clone was counted a few times. The chain combines TRBV4-3 with TRBJ2-3; D ambiguous. The length of the CDR3 is 14 residues. V dropped 0 bases and J dropped 5 bases, with 9 bases sitting between them. Germline V CDR1 and CDR2: LGHNA, YSLEER. Here the CDR3 DNA reads TGCGCCAGCAGCCAAGATCGGTCGGGAGATACGCAGTATTTT. Its protein product is CASSQDRSGDTQYF.

To note about this clone: Other DNA sequences within the sample encode an identical CDR3. The rearrangement joins TRBV7-9 to TRBJ1-1; 7 bases map to TRBD1. Germline CDR1 SEHNR, CDR2 FQNEAQ (reference sequence). The CDR3 contains 14 residues. The V gene end was trimmed by 3 bases and the J gene end by 0 bases; junction bases not matched to a gene: 1. The CDR3 region is CASSLGQMNTEAFF. The CDR3 bases are TGTGCCAGCAGCTTGGGACAGATGAACACTGAAGCTTTCTTT.

V gene TRBV6-8 combines with J gene TRBJ2-2; TRBD1 might be the D (6 bases). Germline V gene sequence: CDR1 MNHGY, CDR2 SAAAGT. CDR3 size: 14 residues. Trimming shortened V by 6 bases and J by 9 bases, and 17 bases separated the two germline ends. CDR3 in DNA: TGTGCCAGCAGGGCACAGGGATGGTTGCGGGAGCTGTTTTTT. Translating it yields CASRAQGWLRELFF.

This clone occurred once. J is TRBJ1-3 and V is TRBV18; D call uncertain. The CDR3 covers 15 residues. V lost 3 bases and J lost 4, with 13 bases in between. The germline CDR1 and CDR2 sequences are KGHSH and LQKENI. CDR3 coding DNA: TGTGCCAGCTCACCCTCGGTGAGCACCGGAAACACCATATATTTT. It translates to CASSPSVSTGNTIYF.

This clone was counted only a few times. The V call is TRBV4-3, the J call TRBJ2-5, with TRBD1 matching 7 bases. The length of the CDR3 is 15 residues. CDR1 and CDR2 from the germline V gene are LGHNA and YSLEER. V lost 5 bases and J lost 5; bases outside the gene matches: 11. The CDR3 sequence: CASSSGQVFGETQYF. The CDR3 nucleotides are TGCGCCAGCAGCTCTGGACAGGTCTTTGGTGAGACCCAGTACTTC.

The chain employs TRBV28 and TRBJ2-5; 8 nucleotides line up with TRBD1. J gave up 5 bases and V 6 bases, and 5 bases lay outside the gene matches. The CDR3 contains 13 residues. The germline V gene encodes CDR1 MDHEN and CDR2 SYDVKM. CDR3 nucleotides: TGTGCCAGCAGGACAGGGGTAACGGAGACCCAGTACTTC. Translating gives CASRTGVTETQYF.

This chain joins TRBV5-1 and TRBJ2-3; D is perhaps TRBD2 (6 bases). Germline loops: CDR1 SGHRS, CDR2 YFSETQ. The germline V and J ends were trimmed by 6 bases and 3 bases, with 11 bases remaining between them. The CDR3 is made up of 13 amino acids. The CDR3 spells CASTWTNTDTQYF. CDR3 DNA sequence: TGCGCCAGCACCTGGACTAATACAGATACGCAGTATTTT.

The chain recombines TRBV5-4 with TRBJ2-6; 10 bases are shared with TRBD2. The CDR3 is made up of 18 amino acids. V shed 4 bases and J 1 base; nucleotides not matched to a gene: 8. Germline values: CDR1 SGHNT, CDR2 YYREEE (reference sequence). The CDR3 loop is CASSPKLAGWSGANVLTF. In DNA form, the CDR3 reads TGTGCCAGCAGCCCCAAACTAGCGGGGTGGTCTGGGGCCAACGTCCTGACTTTC.

This chain connects TRBV9 to TRBJ2-1; the match to TRBD1 covers 9 bases. From germline, CDR1 is SGDLS and CDR2 YYNGEE. The CDR3 has 14 amino acids. V lost 4 bases and J lost 7; bases outside the gene matches: 6. Written as DNA, the CDR3 is TGTGCCAGCAGCCCCGGACAGGGGTTTAATGAGCAGTTCTTC. Protein: CASSPGQGFNEQFF.

This clone appeared a few times. The rearrangement joins TRBV28 to TRBJ2-7, with D possibly being TRBD2 (6 bases). The V and J ends lost 6 bases and 3 bases respectively, with 12 bases between them. CDR3 length: 13 residues. Looked up from germline, CDR1 is MDHEN and CDR2 is SYDVKM. DNA for the CDR3: TGTGCCAGCAGCCCCGGGACTCTCTACGAGCAGTACTTC. Its translation: CASSPGTLYEQYF.

The chain recombines TRBV4-3 with TRBJ2-7; the D gene is possibly TRBD2 (6 bases). V shed 2 bases and J shed 2 bases, with 16 bases lying between them. CDR1 LGHNA and CDR2 YSLEER come from the germline V gene. The length of the CDR3 is 16 residues. The chain's CDR3 is CASSQNSGRGPYEQYF. The DNA of the CDR3 is TGCGCCAGCAGCCAAAATAGCGGTAGAGGGCCCTACGAGCAGTACTTC.

The rearrangement links TRBV30 to TRBJ2-1; a possible D gene is TRBD2 (6 bases). The CDR3 length is 13 residues. V lost 1 base to trimming and J lost 4 bases, with 8 bases between them. CDR1 and CDR2 from the germline V gene are GTSNPN and SVGIG (reference sequence). CDR3: CAWSGGLYNEQFF. CDR3 sequence (DNA): TGTGCCTGGAGTGGGGGACTTTACAATGAGCAGTTCTTC.

The CDR3 bases are TGCGCCAGCAGCTTGGCACTAGACTACGAGCAGTACTTC. Translated, it gives CASSLALDYEQYF. The chain employs TRBV5-1 and TRBJ2-7; TRBD2 is a possible D gene (5 bases). Germline CDR1 is SGHRS and CDR2 is YFSETQ. The V gene lost 0 bases and the J gene lost 3 bases, with 7 bases spanning the gap. The CDR3 consists of 13 residues.

This clone was picked up a small number of times. The V gene is TRBV28, the J gene TRBJ2-1; 12 bases align to TRBD2. V lost 4 bases and J lost 9; bases outside the gene matches: 10. From germline, CDR1 is MDHEN and CDR2 SYDVKM. This CDR3 is 16 amino acids long. The CDR3 DNA reads TGTGCCAGCAGTTCCCTCAGACTAGCGGGAGTTAGTGAGCAGTTCTTC. It translates to CASSSLRLAGVSEQFF.

In this sample, this clone turned up a few times. CDR3 bases: TGTGCCAGCAGCTTGGATGTCGGACAGGGGTCCCGCGGCTACACCTTC. It translates to CASSLDVGQGSRGYTF. The V call is TRBV5-4, the J call TRBJ1-2; 9 bases agree with TRBD1. The germline gives CDR1 SGHNT, CDR2 YYREEE (reference sequence). The V gene end was trimmed by 0 bases and the J gene end by 8 bases; junction bases not matched to a gene: 11. CDR3 length equals 16 residues.

The chain couples TRBV11-2 to TRBJ2-1, with D perhaps TRBD2 (6 bases). V lost 1 base and J lost 2, with 12 bases in between. The germline CDR1 and CDR2 sequences are SGHAT and FQNNGV. The CDR3 is made up of 16 amino acids. CDR3 residues: CASSLGPGEPYNEQFF. The CDR3 coding sequence is TGTGCCAGCAGCTTAGGTCCGGGAGAACCCTACAATGAGCAGTTCTTC. Full variable domain (rest looked up from reference TRBV11-2 and TRBJ2-1): EAGVAQSPRYKIIEKRQSVAFWCNPISGHATLYWYQQILGQGPKLLIQFQNNGVVDDSQLPKDRFSAERLKGVDSTLKIQPAKLEDSAVYLCASSLGPGEPYNEQFFGPGTRLTVL.

This sequence joins TRBV4-1 and TRBJ2-2; 8 nucleotides align to TRBD1. V was pared by 3 bases and J by 2 bases, with 2 bases of the junction left unmatched. The CDR3 has 15 amino acids. Germline CDR1 reads MGHRA; CDR2 reads YSYEKL. The CDR3 DNA is TGCGCCAGCAGCCAGGGACAGGTCAACACCGGGGAGCTGTTTTTT. Translation: CASSQGQVNTGELFF.

V is TRBV7-9 and J is TRBJ1-4; no firm D call. V was pared by 0 bases and J by 7 bases, with 6 bases between. The germline CDR1 and CDR2 sequences are SEHNR and FQNEAQ (reference sequence). This CDR3 comprises 13 residues. The CDR3 protein is CASSLAEGEKLFF. Written as DNA, the CDR3 is TGTGCCAGCAGCTTAGCTGAGGGTGAAAAACTGTTTTTT.